This T cell receptor (beta chain) was documented in a study of memory CD4+ T cells and cytomegalovirus serostatus (dated by TCRdb to the late 2010s). About the full investigation: A total of roughly 35 healthy Belgian adults, of whom 9 were CMV seropositive and about 24 were CMV seronegative, were included in the cohort. To replicate a published TCR-based CMV serostatus classifier, the researchers sequenced the CD4+ memory TCRbeta repertoires of a Belgian cohort whose cytomegalovirus serostatus was known.

The paper's findings and limits, for the study overall: On the Belgian cohort, the classifier based on the original framework reached a median bootstrapped AUC of roughly 0.96, with a 95% CI of 0.76-1.00. Only CD4+CD45RO+ memory cells were sequenced, in contrast to the original study, in which naive and memory CD4+ and CD8+ populations were covered. For CMV serostatus prediction, a median bootstrapped AUC of about 0.95 was reached with the original framework, and a median bootstrapped AUC of about 0.9 was reached with a US-trained random forest. Of under 200 previously reported CMV-associated TCRbeta sequences, about 72 appeared in the CD4+ memory repertoires, each in one to five individuals. The results were interpreted as suggesting that the CMV-associated TCR signature is largely present in the CD4+ memory repertoire.

Single viable CD3+CD4+CD8-CD45RO+ cells were sorted as memory CD4+ T cells on a FACSAria II. CMV serostatus was assessed using a Roche Elecsys assay, by which serum IgG against CMV pp150, pp28, p38 and p52 was detected. Following thawing, total CD4+ T cells were enriched through positive selection using CD4 magnetic microbeads. The samples came from a different study that was designed specifically to examine the CD4+ T cell memory repertoire. Peripheral blood mononuclear cells were isolated and cryopreserved according to standard operating procedures, and serum was stored at -80 degrees C. The staining used CD3-PerCP (BW264/56), CD4-APC (RPA-T4), CD45RO-PE (UCHT1) and CD8-Pacific Orange (3B5) antibodies, and Sytox blue was used to exclude non-viable cells. Genomic DNA was extracted from sorted cells with the Quick-DNA Microprep Kit. Amplification of TCRbeta DNA was done with the immunoSEQ hsTCRbeta kit, following the protocol from the manufacturer. An Illumina MiSeq instrument was used to sequence the TCRbeta libraries. In the original analysis: Once out-of-frame sequences had been removed, 2 million to 2.5 million distinct TCRbeta sequences were left, which works out to an average of about 67,000 per individual. Two values were used to score each individual: the count of about 150 previously reported CMV-associated TCRbeta sequences and the total count of productive distinct TCRbeta sequences. A beta-binomial model was reimplemented in Python, and scikit-learn random forests with default parameters were trained on data from the US cohort. Classifier performance on the Belgian cohort was summarized as median AUC with percentile confidence intervals calculated over 10,000 bootstrap iterations. In its TCRdb copy, this immuneACCESS table keeps in-frame sequences only and misses some clones. Where compared with another copy, unresolved V genes explain less than half of these, and the others have no known cause. That table gives V, J and clone size, and the DNA gave D and trimming. The sample table contains over 60,000 clones; only one count was recorded for roughly four fifths of them. The ten biggest clones cover 0.75% to 0.9% of the sample.

A few counts support this clone. What antigen it recognizes has not been identified. No clone much larger than this one lies a single base away; base qualities are absent. Other DNA variants within this sample encode the same CDR3. This clonotype originated in an adult in good health and CMV-seronegative. The sample was memory CD4+ T cells from blood.

The CDR3 region reads CAWSVEGNQPQHF. The DNA sequence is as follows: TGTGCCTGGAGTGTCGAGGGAAATCAGCCCCAGCATTTT. This chain joins TRBV30 to TRBJ1-5, with the D segment identity uncertain. For CDR1 and CDR2, the germline V gene (reference sequence) lists GTSNPN and SVGIG. The CDR3 measures 13 amino acids from cysteine to phenylalanine. CDR3 DNA only is kept here, 39 bases in frame from base 1. V was cut back by 0 bases and J by 4 bases, leaving a gap of 7 bases between them. The reference TRBV30 and TRBJ1-5 proteins fill in what lies around the CDR3, so the full variable domain reads SQTIHQWPATLVQPVGSPLSLECTVEGTSNPNLYWYRQAAGRGLQLLFYSVGIGQISSEVPQNLSASRPQDRQFILSSKKLLLSDSGFYLCAWSVEGNQPQHFGDGTRLSIL.